The text below deals with one T cell receptor beta chain. The junction differs from germline at one of its ends, possibly a read error. This sample is part of a study of cytomegalovirus exposure and HLA in healthy donors. The PCR contained 60 Vbeta and 13 Jbeta primers. The table came from immunoSEQ multiplex PCR; TCRdb's copy has only in-frame clones and leaves some out. The sample contains about 190,000 clones, 81% of which appear only once. Sequenced sample: PBMCs. The source of this sequence is a man aged 50 to 60 in good health and CMV-seronegative.

CDR3 sequence reads: CASSLDRSSEQYF. The CDR3 nucleotides read TGCGCCAGCAGCTTAGACAGGTCCTCCGAGCAGTACTTC. V gene TRBV5-1 combines with J gene TRBJ2-7; D possibly corresponds to TRBD1 (6 bases). Germline lookup yields CDR1 SGHRS and CDR2 YFSETQ. The CDR3 has 13 residues.